This record looks at one TCR beta chain sequence and its context. This clonotype showed up many times. There is no known antigen for this receptor. No quality values exist for individual bases; no much larger clone is one base distant. This sample stems from a study of regulatory T cells in long-lasting Graves disease (dated by TCRdb to 2020 to 2022). As for the study more broadly: In the newly diagnosed Graves' disease group, patients had been taking antithyroid drugs for less than 3 months. Persistent Graves' disease patients were compared with newly diagnosed Graves' disease patients by peripheral blood TCR sequencing and RNA sequencing. A total of about 33 samples were covered by TCR sequencing, comprising approximately 13 persistent and roughly 20 newly diagnosed Graves' disease patients. The study took place in China and was registered as a clinical trial. Results and caveats for the whole study, not just this receptor: Compared with newly diagnosed patients, persistent Graves' disease patients had lower TCR Shannon entropy and fewer highly expanded clones, which suggests clonal expansion. The small sample size was acknowledged by the authors as a limitation that may reduce accuracy. Only the TCR beta chain was sequenced and analyzed. Because the primary lesion, thyroid tissue, could not be accessed, the study looked at peripheral blood alone. Patients with persistent disease shared more public clonotypes (approximately 2,500) than newly diagnosed patients did (nearly 1,000). TRBV28, TRBJ1-2 and TRBJ2-5 were preferentially used in persistent disease, while TRBV20-1 and TRBJ2-1 were favored in newly diagnosed disease.

The CDR3 spans 15 residues, from the cysteine through the phenylalanine. Just the 45-base CDR3 DNA is kept, in frame starting at base 1. V is clipped by 10 bases and J by 3 bases, and the sequence between their germline boundaries is 18 bases long. CDR1 SNHLY and CDR2 FYNNEI are derived from the germline V gene. The time point label corresponds to: newly diagnosed GD, antithyroid drugs for less than 3 months. RNA was extracted from PBMCs in TRIzol for both TCR sequencing and RNA sequencing. The diagnosis of Graves' disease followed American Thyroid Association guidelines. Recruitment of patients was carried out at an endocrinology department in Xi'an, China. From each patient, roughly 9 milliliters of peripheral blood was collected into an EDTA anticoagulant tube. Ficoll Paque Plus density gradient separation was used to isolate PBMCs, and no further T cell sorting was performed. An Agilent 2100 Bioanalyzer and agarose gel were used to check RNA quality, while a NanoDrop 2000 measured RNA concentration.

Library generation was performed with multiplex PCR. The sample was run on an Illumina HiSeq 4000. To build TCR beta libraries, CDR3 regions were amplified by Arm-PCR using iRepertoire HTBI primers. Before sequencing, the PCR products underwent gel purification. Per the source publication's procedure: Gene usage analysis of CDR3 amino acid clonotypes used the 50 to 70 TRBV and around 13 TRBJ segments found across samples. COPE and FqMerger were used to merge the filtered high-quality paired reads into contigs. BLAST was used to align contigs to IMGT TRBV, TRBD and TRBJ reference genes, with CDR3 defined following IMGT. Clonotypes above 0.1% frequency were classified as highly expanded clones. Shannon entropy was used to measure repertoire diversity, and the Gini coefficient was used to measure V-J evenness. Public clonotypes were defined as clonotypes shared by more than one individual. TCRdb applied fastp at Q25 and MiXCR to the public reads, then kept only in-frame beta chains. Here each entry gathers all rows of one CDR3 protein and keeps the most common genes and DNA. The V and J calls here are based on TCRdb, not the publication. The sample profile shows more than 400,000 distinct CDR3 sequences; about 17% of them were found once. Roughly 10% of the sample belongs to the ten largest clones.

The same sample was also studied in work on T cells in Graves' hyperthyroidism and ophthalmopathy. Per the second study: Graves' hyperthyroidism was defined as stable when no progression to ophthalmopathy occurred over 18 months of follow-up. Hyperthyroidism patients were newly diagnosed, with disease duration under 2 months, and aged 18 to 65 years. The study excluded patients with uncontrolled infections, other autoimmune diseases, pregnancy or lactation. Clinical symptoms, serum thyroxine and TRAb, thyroid ultrasound, and orbital computed tomography formed the basis for the diagnoses. The TCR CDR3 was subjected to a first round of RT-PCR using the HTBI primer set and the Qiagen OneStep RT-PCR kit. Blood samples also contained most of the expanded thyroid clonotypes (frequency above 0.001), which suggests that blood repertoires may reflect thyroid immune responses. A model built on a 13 V-J signature distinguished ophthalmopathy from stable hyperthyroidism, reaching over 85% sensitivity and under 84% specificity in cross-validation and 80%/75% in testing. In validation, progression to ophthalmopathy was predicted by the model with nearly 71% sensitivity and 72.22% specificity, a median of roughly six months before onset. To identify TCR V-J signatures that set the groups apart, the researchers used a discovery cohort of 100 patients, made up of roughly 45 with Graves' ophthalmopathy and approximately 57 with stable Graves' hyperthyroidism. An independent validation cohort of some 18 hyperthyroidism patients and roughly 16 patients who later progressed to ophthalmopathy tested prospective prediction of ophthalmopathy. For training and testing, the 110 or so patients in the discovery cohort were randomly divided in a 7:3 ratio. In addition, the study compared T-cell repertoires in thyroid tissue and in blood from over 5 Graves' hyperthyroidism patients. Following sampling, methimazole starting at 30 mg daily was given to hyperthyroidism patients, and high-dose intravenous methylprednisolone was given to ophthalmopathy patients. The libraries were constructed in a second round of multiplex PCR and then size-selected and purified. Sequencing of the libraries was done on an Illumina HiSeq2000 using paired-end 100 bp reads. SOAPnuke was used to process the raw data, removing reads that contained adapters or uncalled bases, had a mean Phred below 15, or lacked an exact match to the constant primer or identifier. High-quality paired reads were merged using COPE v1.2.5, and each unique nucleotide sequence was defined as a clonotype. Clonotypes were aligned to IMGT TRBV, TRBD and TRBJ reference segments using MiTCR v1.1. Only V-J combinations with frequency above 0.0001, covering about 99% of repertoires, were analysed. A TCS score was defined as the ratio between F50 (clonal expansion) and ExV (chaos), using BLOSUM62-based TCRdist between CDR3 peptides within each V-J. Welch's t-statistics and random forest reduced around 520 V-J features to under 15, which were used in a naive Bayes classifier (R e1071). Sample size was not statistically predetermined, and blinding of investigators to group allocation was not performed. The paper describes TCR Vbeta CDR3 sequencing of 120 to 150 peripheral blood samples, made up of 40 to 45 ophthalmopathy patients, some 76 hyperthyroidism patients and about 17 progressor patients.

The receptor was isolated from a woman aged 30 to 39 with Graves disease. Donor details come from another sample of the same person, matched by shared clones. The sequencing used peripheral blood mononuclear cells (PBMCs), collected at new diagnosis, from a patient treated with antithyroid drugs. The chain is encoded by TRBV2 joined to TRBJ1-4; 5 matching bases give a weak D call of TRBD1. The CDR3 sequence is CATLKAGRPNEKLFF. In nucleotide form, the sequence is TGTGCCACCCTCAAAGCAGGGAGGCCTAATGAAAAACTGTTTTTT.